The T cell receptor (beta chain) described here comes from a study of shared clonotypes between healthy human individuals. Study summary: Every donor yielded three CD4 naive, three CD4 memory, two CD8 naive and one CD8 memory plate.

There were only Caucasian adults among the donors, and all lived in Nashville, Tennessee. The split of CD4+ cells yielded CD45RA+ naive and CD45RA-negative memory subsets. Germline loops: CDR1 MNHEY, CDR2 SVGAGI. This CDR3 contains 10 residues. Trimming removed 11 bases from V and 7 bases from J; junction bases left unmatched: 4. Only in-frame clones appear in the TCRdb table, and some are missing; sequencing was by immunoSEQ multiplex PCR. The sample holds about a million clones, less than 85% seen once. Sequenced sample: memory CD4+ T cells sorted from blood. The sample's subset: CD45RA-negative fraction. This chain connects TRBV6-5 to TRBJ1-1; 7 nucleotides align to TRBD1. This receptor was obtained from a man between 18 and 29 years old in good health. The CDR3 loop reads CACGTVEAFF. The CDR3 DNA reads TGTGCCTGCGGGACAGTTGAAGCTTTCTTT.